The 25 T cell receptor beta chains listed next were all sequenced from one sample in a study of blood T cell repertoires in COVID-19. Sequencing used immunoSEQ multiplex PCR; TCRdb keeps in-frame clones, though not all of them. The sample has roughly 320,000 clones; about 87% are singletons. The sample was peripheral blood. Receptors were obtained from a man in his sixties or seventies with acute or convalescent COVID-19.

The CDR3 DNA reads TGTGCCACCAGCAGAGATGCGTACGAGCAGTACTTC. The encoded protein is CATSRDAYEQYF. This rearrangement joins TRBV15 to TRBJ2-7; D unclear. The CDR3 is 12 residues long. Germline loops: CDR1 LNHNV, CDR2 YYDKDF (reference sequence). With 0 bases removed from V and 4 bases from J, the gap between germline ends came to 4 bases.

This chain links TRBV24-1 with TRBJ2-2; 8 nucleotides match TRBD1. V trimming: 1 base; J trimming: 5 bases; junction bases outside the gene matches: 5. CDR1 and CDR2 (germline): KGHDR, SFDVKD. The CDR3 totals 16 residues. CDR3 DNA sequence: TGTGCCACCAGTGATTTCGGGACAGGAGTAACCGGGGAGCTGTTTTTT. It yields the protein CATSDFGTGVTGELFF.

The rearrangement links TRBV24-1 to TRBJ1-2; TRBD1 agrees at 8 bases. Trimming at V came to 4 bases and at J to 5 bases, leaving 8 bases not matched to a gene. The germline V gene encodes CDR1 KGHDR and CDR2 SFDVKD. This CDR3 contains 15 residues. CDR3 amino acids: CATSETGTGIYGYTF. The CDR3 DNA follows: TGTGCCACCAGTGAGACCGGGACAGGAATTTATGGCTACACCTTC.

The V call is TRBV3-1 (or the pseudogene TRBV3-2), the J call TRBJ2-2; D is undetermined. CDR1 and CDR2 from the germline V gene are LGHDT and YNNKEL (reference sequence). The CDR3 totals 13 residues. V was shortened by 1 base and J by 5 bases, with 5 bases between the two germline ends. CDR3 loop: CASSQGTTGELFF. CDR3 DNA sequence: TGTGCCAGCAGCCAAGGAACAACCGGGGAGCTGTTTTTT.

The chain carries TRBV11-3 and TRBJ2-2; maybe TRBD2 (6 bases). CDR1 is SGHNT and CDR2 is YENEEA in the germline V gene. This CDR3 region has 16 residues. V was shortened by 0 bases and J by 6 bases, with 14 bases between the two germline ends. The CDR3 spells CASSLEYTGAPGELFF. Written as DNA, the CDR3 is TGTGCCAGCAGCTTAGAGTATACGGGAGCCCCCGGGGAGCTGTTTTTT.

V and J are TRBV2 and TRBJ1-5; no definite D call. The CDR3 runs to 14 residues. V was cut by 2 bases and J by 1 base, with 6 bases left in between. Germline values: CDR1 SNHLY, CDR2 FYNNEI. Here the CDR3 DNA reads TGTGCCAGCAGTGAATCGGTCAGCAATCAGCCCCAGCATTTT. Protein: CASSESVSNQPQHF.

The chain recombines TRBV7-2 with TRBJ1-6; TRBD1 matches 8 bases. The CDR3 is 17 residues long. V lost 1 base to trimming and J lost 6 bases; unmatched junction nucleotides: 8. In germline, CDR1 is SGHTA, CDR2 FQGNSA. CDR3 in DNA: TGTGCCAGCAGCTTAGTAGGGCAGGGGGCTGTTAATTCACCCCTCCACTTT. Translation: CASSLVGQGAVNSPLHF.

CDR3 sequence: CASSLTRTGGEKLFF. The CDR3 DNA follows: TGTGCCAGCAGCCTAACCCGGACGGGAGGTGAAAAACTGTTTTTT. The V call is TRBV6-2 or TRBV6-3, the J call TRBJ1-4; D remains ambiguous. Germline-derived CDR1 and CDR2 are MNHEY and SVGEGT. The CDR3 spans 15 residues. With 6 bases removed from V and 7 bases from J, the gap between germline ends came to 18 bases.

V gene TRBV3-1 (or the pseudogene TRBV3-2) combines with J gene TRBJ1-1; 7 bases line up with TRBD1. This CDR3 has 14 amino acids. The germline V gene encodes CDR1 LGHDT and CDR2 YNNKEL (reference sequence). V lost 3 bases and J lost 1; bases outside the gene matches: 2. CDR3 nucleotides: TGTGCCAGCAGCCAGGGACAGCCGAACACTGAAGCTTTCTTT. The encoded protein is CASSQGQPNTEAFF.

V usage is TRBV11-3 and J usage is TRBJ2-3, with 10 bases fitting TRBD2. CDR1 and CDR2 (germline): SGHNT, YENEEA. J gave up 3 bases and V 3 bases, and 3 bases lay outside the gene matches. CDR3 length: 15 residues. Written as DNA, the CDR3 is TGTGCCAGCAGCTTGACTAGCGGGCTAACAGATACGCAGTATTTT. Its protein product is CASSLTSGLTDTQYF.

This clone was seen at least ten times. V usage is TRBV2 and J usage is TRBJ2-2; D may be TRBD2 (7 bases). V lost 5 bases to trimming and J lost 3 bases, with 16 bases between them. CDR1 and CDR2 from the germline V gene are SNHLY and FYNNEI. This CDR3 contains 16 residues. The CDR3 sequence: CASSLTGGPDTGELFF. The CDR3 DNA follows: TGTGCCAGCAGTCTCACCGGGGGGCCGGACACCGGGGAGCTGTTTTTT.

The chain is built from TRBV7-8 and TRBJ2-1; D possibly corresponds to TRBD2 (6 bases). Trimming stripped 6 bases from V and 7 bases from J, with 13 bases between. Looked up from germline, CDR1 is SGHVS and CDR2 is FQNEAQ. The CDR3 covers 13 residues. This CDR3 is CASRPGTQNEQFF. As DNA, the CDR3 is TGTGCCAGCAGGCCAGGGACTCAGAATGAGCAGTTCTTC.

The chain joins TRBV18 to TRBJ1-2, with a tentative D call TRBD1 (6 bases). The CDR3 has 15 residues. Trimming removed 3 bases from V and 2 bases from J, with 13 bases in between. The germline V gene encodes CDR1 KGHSH and CDR2 LQKENI. Written as DNA, the CDR3 is TGTGCCAGCTCACCCGGAACAGGGACCAACTATGGCTACACCTTC. Residues: CASSPGTGTNYGYTF.

This clone was counted between two and nine times. The genes are TRBV2 and TRBJ2-1; tentatively, D is TRBD1 (6 bases). Germline V CDR1 and CDR2: SNHLY, FYNNEI. The CDR3 length is 14 residues. The germline V and J ends were trimmed by 8 bases and 7 bases, with 18 bases remaining between them. Here the CDR3 DNA reads TGTGCCAGCCGCCCCTTTGGCAGGGGAAATGAGCAGTTCTTC. This sequence encodes CASRPFGRGNEQFF.

The chain recombines TRBV9 with TRBJ2-2; D unresolved. CDR1 is SGDLS and CDR2 is YYNGEE in the germline V gene. The ends were cut back, 3 bases at V and 3 bases at J, with 3 bases in the middle. The CDR3 extends over 12 amino acids. CDR3 bases: TGTGCCAGCAGCGCCTACACCGGGGAGCTGTTTTTT. Protein product: CASSAYTGELFF. The full variable domain, with the rest looked up from reference TRBV9 and TRBJ2-2, is DSGVTQTPKHLITATGQRVTLRCSPRSGDLSVYWYQQSLDQGLQFLIQYYNGEERAKGNILERFSAQQFPDLHSELNLSSLELGDSALYFCASSAYTGELFFGEGSRLTVL.

The rearrangement uses TRBV28 and TRBJ2-1; 8 bases agree with TRBD2. After removal of 5 bases from V and 4 bases from J, the junction contained 13 bases not matched to a gene. This CDR3 is 17 amino acids long. Germline CDR1 and CDR2: MDHEN and SYDVKM. The CDR3: CASSPGLAGFPYNEQFF. The CDR3 nucleotides read TGTGCCAGCAGTCCCGGATTAGCGGGATTCCCTTACAATGAGCAGTTCTTC. The entire variable domain, with the rest obtained from reference TRBV28 and TRBJ2-1, is as follows: DVKVTQSSRYLVKRTGEKVFLECVQDMDHENMFWYRQDPGLGLRLIYFSYDVKMKEKGDIPEGYSVSREKKERFSLILESASTNQTSMYLCASSPGLAGFPYNEQFFGPGTRLTVL.

The J gene is TRBJ1-2, the V gene TRBV3-1 (or the pseudogene TRBV3-2); 7 bases align to TRBD1. The CDR3 has 13 amino acids. In germline, CDR1 is LGHDT, CDR2 YNNKEL (reference sequence). With 5 bases clipped from V and 8 bases from J, the junction kept 8 bases outside the gene matches. CDR3 sequence reads: CASSTRQGGGYTF. The CDR3 nucleotides are TGTGCCAGCAGCACCCGACAGGGCGGGGGCTACACCTTC.

This clone was observed a few times. CDR3 DNA sequence: TGCGCCAGCAGCTTGACAGGGTCCCATGGCTACACCTTC. The encoded protein is CASSLTGSHGYTF. The gene calls are TRBV5-1 and TRBJ1-2; possibly TRBD1 for D (6 bases). Germline lookup yields CDR1 SGHRS and CDR2 YFSETQ. This CDR3 has 13 residues. Trimming pared 1 base from V and 6 bases from J, leaving 10 bases between.

The rearrangement uses TRBV30 and TRBJ1-5; TRBD1 matches at 8 bases. V lost 6 bases, J lost 6 bases, and 7 bases stayed unmatched. Germline CDR1 reads GTSNPN; CDR2 reads SVGIG (reference sequence). The CDR3 has 13 residues. The CDR3 DNA follows: TGTGCCTGCGGCAGGGGGCTAAGTCAGCCCCAGCATTTT. Translating gives CACGRGLSQPQHF.

The chain combines TRBV12-5 with TRBJ2-2, with D unresolved. Germline lookup yields CDR1 LGHNT and CDR2 FRNRAP. V was cut by 5 bases and J by 3 bases, with 4 bases left in between. The CDR3 sequence is 12 residues long. The CDR3 protein is CASGLDTGELFF. CDR3 DNA sequence: TGTGCTAGTGGTCTCGACACCGGGGAGCTGTTTTTT.

V and J are TRBV18 and TRBJ2-7; a weak D match, TRBD1 (6 bases). Trimming removed 2 bases from V and 2 bases from J, with 16 bases in between. Germline V gives CDR1 KGHSH, CDR2 LQKENI. The CDR3 consists of 16 residues. The CDR3 is CASSPNPTGSTYEQYF. In DNA, the CDR3 is TGTGCCAGCTCACCAAACCCTACAGGGAGCACCTACGAGCAGTACTTC. The full variable domain, in which reference TRBV18 and TRBJ2-7 provide the parts outside the CDR3, is NAGVMQNPRHLVRRRGQEARLRCSPMKGHSHVYWYRQLPEEGLKFMVYLQKENIIDESGMPKERFSAEFPKEGPSILRIQQVVRGDSAAYFCASSPNPTGSTYEQYFGPGTRLTVT.

Written as DNA, the CDR3 is TGTGCCAGTAGTATGGCGGGGCGTGTAAGCGGGAGCTCCTACGAGCAGTACTTC. Protein product: CASSMAGRVSGSSYEQYF. The chain recombines TRBV19 with TRBJ2-7, with TRBD2 identical over 8 bases. The V segment lost 3 bases and the J segment 0 bases; nucleotides outside the gene matches: 13. Per germline, CDR1 LNHDA and CDR2 SQIVND (reference sequence). This CDR3 contains 18 residues.

The chain uses TRBV4-3 and TRBJ1-6; 7 bases are shared with TRBD1. CDR3 length equals 16 residues. From germline, CDR1 is LGHNA and CDR2 YSLEER. The V gene end was trimmed by 1 base and the J gene end by 9 bases; junction bases not matched to a gene: 9. CDR3 amino acids: CASSQAPMAGGSPLHF. The CDR3 coding sequence is TGCGCCAGCAGCCAAGCCCCTATGGCAGGGGGTTCACCCCTCCACTTT.

The rearrangement joins TRBV29-1 to TRBJ2-4, with 10 bases that match TRBD1. The germline V gene encodes CDR1 SQVTM and CDR2 ANQGSEA. The CDR3 length is 16 residues. J gave up 1 base and V 7 bases, and 10 bases lay outside the gene matches. CDR3 protein: CSADGGQGGAKNIQYF. CDR3 nucleotides: TGCAGCGCCGACGGCGGACAGGGGGGCGCCAAAAACATTCAGTACTTC. Using reference TRBV29-1 and TRBJ2-4 for the parts outside the CDR3, the full variable domain is SAVISQKPSRDICQRGTSLTIQCQVDSQVTMMFWYRQQPGQSLTLIATANQGSEATYESGFVIDKFPISRPNLTFSTLTVSNMSPEDSSIYLCSADGGQGGAKNIQYFGAGTRLSVL.

The J gene is TRBJ2-5, the V gene TRBV5-4; TRBD2 matches 8 bases. V shed 4 bases, J shed 0 bases, and the junction held 2 bases outside the gene matches. CDR1 SGHNT and CDR2 YYREEE come from the germline V gene (reference sequence). CDR3 length: 14 amino acids. CDR3 bases: TGTGCCAGCAGCCCGGGGGGGTACCAAGAGACCCAGTACTTC. This sequence encodes CASSPGGYQETQYF.